This entry lists 5 T cell receptor beta chains sequenced from one sample in a study of shared clonotypes between healthy human individuals. This table comes from immunoSEQ multiplex PCR, and its TCRdb copy is limited to in-frame clones, with some not included. The repertoire holds hundreds of thousands of clones, with 95% to 98% as singletons. Naive CD8 cells, CD45RO-negative and positively selected for CCR7, excluded terminally differentiated effector memory CD45RA+ cells. Sequenced input: naive CD8+ T cells sorted from blood. These receptor sequences come from a man aged 25-45 years in good health.

The chain has TRBV7-9 and TRBJ2-7; 12 bases are shared with TRBD2. CDR1 SEHNR and CDR2 FQNEAQ come from the germline V gene (reference sequence). This CDR3 is built from 15 residues. Losses at the gene ends were 3 bases for V and 7 bases for J; bases not matched to a gene: 7. The CDR3 nucleotides are TGTGCCAGCAGCTTCCTAGCGGGAGGGCCAGGTGAGCAGTACTTC. Amino acid sequence: CASSFLAGGPGEQYF.

The chain employs TRBV28 and TRBJ2-3, with 9 bases that match TRBD1. J was trimmed by 6 bases and V by 5 bases; bases with no gene match: 9. Per germline, CDR1 MDHEN and CDR2 SYDVKM. The CDR3 length is 15 residues. As DNA, the CDR3 is TGTGCCAGCAGTGTCGGGACAGGGCCCTTGGATACGCAGTATTTT. Encoded protein: CASSVGTGPLDTQYF.

This sequence joins TRBV14 and TRBJ2-2, with TRBD2 as a possible D gene (5 bases). With 1 base removed from V and 0 bases from J, the gap between germline ends came to 18 bases. The germline CDR1 and CDR2 sequences are SGHDN and FVKESK. The CDR3 contains 19 residues. The CDR3 is CASSQGLPKLASNTGELFF. The CDR3 region has the DNA TGTGCCAGCAGCCAAGGACTCCCCAAGCTAGCATCGAACACCGGGGAGCTGTTTTTT.

The chain carries TRBV4-3 and TRBJ1-2; D perhaps matches TRBD1 (5 bases). Germline V CDR1 and CDR2: LGHNA, YSLEER. V was shortened by 4 bases and J by 6 bases, with 12 bases between the two germline ends. The CDR3 runs to 13 residues. The CDR3 reads CASSPRTTHGYTF. CDR3 coding DNA: TGCGCCAGCAGCCCTAGGACAACGCATGGCTACACCTTC.

V gene TRBV9 combines with J gene TRBJ2-7; 7 bases map to TRBD1. The CDR3 spans 13 residues. J gave up 5 bases and V 3 bases, and 5 bases lay outside the gene matches. Germline V gene sequence: CDR1 SGDLS, CDR2 YYNGEE. CDR3 sequence (DNA): TGTGCCAGCAGCGAGACAGGGCTCGACGAGCAGTACTTC. This gives the protein CASSETGLDEQYF.